One and the same sample provided the 7 T cell receptor beta chains below, sequenced in a study of early stage breast cancer tumors. Sequenced by immunoSEQ multiplex PCR; TCRdb stores in-frame clones only, minus some. The sample has about 41,000 clones; 55% to 75% are singletons. The sequenced sample was blood. These receptors were collected from a person aged 45-65 years with breast cancer.

The chain is built from TRBV7-2 and TRBJ1-2, with D tentatively TRBD1 (6 bases). The CDR3 has 14 amino acids. V lost 5 bases and J 7 bases, leaving 17 bases between the germline ends. Germline CDR1 and CDR2: SGHTA and FQGNSA. For the CDR3, the DNA is TGTGCCAGCAGCAACAGCTTAAACAGGGTTGGCTACACCTTC. Encoded protein: CASSNSLNRVGYTF.

V and J are TRBV5-1 and TRBJ2-1; possible D gene TRBD1, 5 bases. Germline CDR1 is SGHRS and CDR2 is YFSETQ. There are 16 residues in the CDR3. V was cut by 0 bases and J by 5 bases, with 15 bases left in between. CDR3 nucleotide sequence: TGCGCCAGCAGCTTGGTCCAGGGCCTAATGAACAATGAGCAGTTCTTC. Its protein product is CASSLVQGLMNNEQFF.

This rearrangement joins TRBV19 to TRBJ1-2, with TRBD1 matching over 10 bases. Germline-derived CDR1 and CDR2 are LNHDA and SQIVND (reference sequence). J was trimmed by 3 bases and V by 0 bases; bases with no gene match: 4. The CDR3 contains 16 residues. CDR3: CASSIDRGQGDYGYTF. The CDR3 DNA is TGTGCCAGTAGTATAGATCGAGGACAGGGGGACTATGGCTACACCTTC.

This chain joins TRBV5-1 and TRBJ2-1; a possible D gene is TRBD1 (6 bases). CDR3 length: 13 residues. The ends were cut back, 0 bases at V and 9 bases at J, with 10 bases in the middle. Germline V gene sequence: CDR1 SGHRS, CDR2 YFSETQ. CDR3 sequence reads: CASSLGGGREQFF. The CDR3 DNA reads TGCGCCAGCAGCTTGGGAGGGGGACGTGAGCAGTTCTTC.

This clone was detected a few times. The V gene is TRBV9, the J gene TRBJ1-6; perhaps TRBD1 as D (6 bases). CDR1 is SGDLS and CDR2 is YYNGEE in the germline V gene. Trimming removed 3 bases at V and 9 bases at J, with 16 bases between. The CDR3 has 15 amino acids. CDR3 protein: CASSARAGDASPLHF. CDR3 DNA: TGTGCCAGCAGCGCCCGGGCAGGGGATGCTTCACCCCTCCACTTT.

The rearrangement uses TRBV5-1 and TRBJ1-1; 7 bases line up with TRBD1. This CDR3 spans 17 amino acids. The germline V gene has CDR1 SGHRS and CDR2 YFSETQ. The junction had 11 bases not matched to a gene; V was cut back by 0 bases and J by 3 bases. CDR3 DNA: TGCGCCAGCAGCTTGGGGAACAGGGGATATTTCGACACTGAAGCTTTCTTT. Its protein product is CASSLGNRGYFDTEAFF.

V gene TRBV6-6 combines with J gene TRBJ2-7, with a weak D call TRBD1 (5 bases). V was trimmed by 5 bases and J by 2 bases, leaving 10 bases between them. This CDR3 spans 13 amino acids. CDR1 MNHNY and CDR2 SVGAGI come from the germline V gene (reference sequence). In DNA form, the CDR3 reads TGTGCCAGCAGTCCAGGGCCACCCTACGAGCAGTACGTC. Translating it yields CASSPGPPYEQYV.